This TCR beta chain was sequenced during a study of T cell repertoires in cytomegalovirus infection. Study as a whole: An indication of both CMV infection and matching HLA type came from public TCR beta signatures.

TCRdb reprocessed the reads via MiXCR and lists one record per CDR3 protein. The data show about 920,000 distinct CDR3 sequences, with roughly 30% seen just once and around 15% held by the top ten. CDR1 is ENHRY, CDR2 SYGVKD, per germline. V gave up 4 bases and J gave up 3 bases, with 18 bases separating them. The CDR3 length is 16 residues. Of note for this clonotype: Antigen specificity is unknown.

Source: cultured CD8+ T cells from PBMCs, taken from culture after CMV antigen stimulation. V usage is TRBV10-3 and J usage is TRBJ2-5, with D tentatively TRBD2 (5 bases). The origin of this receptor is a human donor in good health (CMV status not recorded). Some clones in this sample may be carry-over from other donors' samples. The CDR3 region is CAISGMATTEEETQYF. DNA of the CDR3: TGTGCCATCAGTGGGATGGCGACCACGGAGGAAGAGACCCAGTACTTC.